One sample yielded the 28 T cell receptor beta chains listed below, sequenced in a study of shared clonotypes between healthy human individuals. Here immunoSEQ multiplex PCR was the method, and the copy in TCRdb shows in-frame clones only, minus some. This sample has some 1,100,000 clones, with more than 75% found just once. The sample was memory CD4+ T cells from PBMCs. Subset indicated: CD45RA-negative fraction. These receptors were collected from a young man in good health. Some clones in this sample may be carry-over from other donors' samples.

This chain uses TRBV10-3 with TRBJ2-7, with D unresolved. This CDR3 spans 11 amino acids. Per the germline V gene, CDR1 is ENHRY and CDR2 is SYGVKD. With 11 bases removed from V and 0 bases from J, the gap between germline ends came to 8 bases. The CDR3 loop reads CAATSSYEQYF. CDR3 nucleotide sequence: TGTGCCGCCACAAGCTCCTACGAGCAGTACTTC.

The V and J genes are TRBV5-1 and TRBJ2-1, with no clear D. The CDR3 totals 15 residues. Germline V gene data show CDR1 as SGHRS and CDR2 as YFSETQ. Trimming took 0 bases from V and 0 from J, leaving 7 bases between them. The CDR3: CASSLEGNSYNEQFF. The CDR3 bases are TGCGCCAGCAGCTTGGAGGGAAACTCCTACAATGAGCAGTTCTTC.

This clone came up a few times. This chain links TRBV29-1 with TRBJ1-5; D gene ambiguous. Trimming removed 4 bases at V and 0 bases at J, with 10 bases between. This CDR3 is 14 amino acids long. From germline, CDR1 is SQVTM and CDR2 ANQGSEA. CDR3 region: CSVAAENSNQPQHF. The CDR3 DNA reads TGCAGCGTTGCCGCAGAGAATAGCAATCAGCCCCAGCATTTT.

The chain joins TRBV5-6 to TRBJ1-2, with a possible D match to TRBD1 (5 bases). V shed 6 bases and J shed 7 bases, with 16 bases lying between them. This CDR3 is 13 amino acids long. The germline V gene has CDR1 SGHDT and CDR2 YYEEEE. CDR3 nucleotide sequence: TGTGCCAGCAAGCTCCGGGAGGGGTTTGGCTACACCTTC. Residues: CASKLREGFGYTF.

As regards this clone: Other DNA sequences in this specimen translate into the identical CDR3. J is TRBJ2-7 and V is TRBV5-1; 8 nucleotides match TRBD1. The CDR3 totals 14 residues. V dropped 5 bases and J dropped 0; count of bases not matched to a gene: 4. Germline CDR1 and CDR2: SGHRS and YFSETQ. CDR3 nucleotides: TGCGCCAGCAGTGATACAGGGGGCTCCTACGAGCAGTACTTC. Amino acids: CASSDTGGSYEQYF.

The gene calls are TRBV5-1 and TRBJ2-1, with 8 bases that match TRBD2. J was trimmed by 4 bases and V by 4 bases; bases with no gene match: 10. Germline loops: CDR1 SGHRS, CDR2 YFSETQ. CDR3 length: 16 amino acids. The CDR3 DNA is TGCGCCAGCAGCGGGGCTAGCGGGCGGGCTTACAATGAGCAGTTCTTC. This translates into CASSGASGRAYNEQFF.

To note about this clone: A single base separates this from a much larger clone, so it may be a read error. This sample includes further DNA sequences coding for the same CDR3. J is TRBJ2-7 and V is TRBV29-1; unclear D gene. Trimming stripped 7 bases from V and 0 bases from J, with 13 bases between. This CDR3 is 13 amino acids long. Germline V gene data show CDR1 as SQVTM and CDR2 as ANQGSEA. In DNA, the CDR3 is TGCAGCGCAACCTCGACTGACTCCTACGAGCAGTACTTC. This translates into CSATSTDSYEQYF.

The chain combines TRBV18 with TRBJ2-3, with unresolved D. The CDR3 consists of 13 residues. Between the trimmed V and J ends, which lost 5 bases and 4 bases, there was a span of 10 bases. Germline V gene lookup returns CDR1 KGHSH and CDR2 LQKENI. The CDR3 sequence: CASSVNRADTQYF. CDR3 coding DNA: TGTGCCAGCTCAGTTAACCGGGCAGATACGCAGTATTTT. Full variable domain (remainder filled in from reference TRBV18 and TRBJ2-3): NAGVMQNPRHLVRRRGQEARLRCSPMKGHSHVYWYRQLPEEGLKFMVYLQKENIIDESGMPKERFSAEFPKEGPSILRIQQVVRGDSAAYFCASSVNRADTQYFGPGTRLTVL.

V gene TRBV7-3 combines with J gene TRBJ1-1; 8 bases line up with TRBD1. Germline V lookup: CDR1 SGHTA, CDR2 FQGTGA. The CDR3 loop spans 13 amino acids. V shed 6 bases and J 4 bases; nucleotides not matched to a gene: 4. DNA of the CDR3: TGTGCCAGCAGTCGAACAGGGGGCACTGAAGCTTTCTTT. Its protein product is CASSRTGGTEAFF.

The chain employs TRBV11-1 and TRBJ2-7, with 9 bases aligning to TRBD1. Trimming at V came to 3 bases and at J to 4 bases, leaving 7 bases not matched to a gene. Germline V gene data show CDR1 as SGHAT and CDR2 as FQDESV (reference sequence). CDR3 length equals 15 residues. DNA for the CDR3: TGTGCCAGCAGCTTCACCGGGACAGGGATATACGAGCAGTACTTC. This sequence encodes CASSFTGTGIYEQYF. Full variable domain (rest looked up from reference TRBV11-1 and TRBJ2-7): EAEVAQSPRYKITEKSQAVAFWCDPISGHATLYWYRQILGQGPELLVQFQDESVVDDSQLPKDRFSAERLKGVDSTLKIQPAELGDSAMYLCASSFTGTGIYEQYFGPGTRLTVT.

The chain carries TRBV7-2 and TRBJ2-7; maybe TRBD2 (6 bases). CDR3 length: 15 amino acids. The germline V and J ends were trimmed by 3 bases and 3 bases, with 15 bases remaining between them. Germline values: CDR1 SGHTA, CDR2 FQGNSA. The CDR3 DNA follows: TGTGCCAGCAGCTTCTCCGGGACTTCTTACTACGAGCAGTACTTC. This translates into CASSFSGTSYYEQYF.

The gene calls are TRBV2 and TRBJ1-2; no definite D call. The CDR3 runs 13 residues. The germline CDR1 and CDR2 sequences are SNHLY and FYNNEI. V gave up 10 bases and J gave up 7 bases, with 19 bases separating them. The CDR3 DNA reads as TGTGCCACCTTGTTGGGGAGTCGGGCTGGCTACACCTTC. The encoded protein is CATLLGSRAGYTF.

This chain links TRBV7-8 with TRBJ2-5; D possibly corresponds to TRBD1 (5 bases). The CDR3 runs 14 residues. Germline CDR1 is SGHVS and CDR2 is FQNEAQ. V gave up 5 bases and J gave up 5 bases, with 15 bases separating them. The chain's CDR3 is CASSPFGGAETQYF. The CDR3 DNA reads TGTGCCAGCAGCCCGTTCGGTGGGGCGGAGACCCAGTACTTC. Using reference TRBV7-8 and TRBJ2-5 for the parts outside the CDR3, the full variable domain is GAGVSQSPRYKVAKRGQDVALRCDPISGHVSLFWYQQALGQGPEFLTYFQNEAQLDKSGLPSDRFFAERPEGSVSTLKIQRTQQEDSAVYLCASSPFGGAETQYFGPGTRLLVL.

Points on this clone: This CDR3 is also generated by other DNA sequences in the sample. This chain uses TRBV11-2 with TRBJ2-5; D might be TRBD1 or TRBD2, each matching 5 bases. Trimming left V 1 base short and J 2 bases short, with 5 bases between. This CDR3 has 13 residues. From germline, CDR1 is SGHAT and CDR2 FQNNGV. CDR3 sequence: CASSLGGQETQYF. The CDR3 bases are TGTGCCAGCAGCTTAGGGGGGCAAGAGACCCAGTACTTC.

This clone was found once. The rearrangement uses TRBV10-3 and TRBJ2-4; 15 bases agree with TRBD2. Germline V gene sequence: CDR1 ENHRY, CDR2 SYGVKD. The CDR3 length is 18 residues. V lost 4 bases and J lost 6; bases outside the gene matches: 10. This CDR3 is CAISGGLAGGAWGNIQYF. The CDR3 DNA follows: TGTGCCATCAGTGGGGGACTAGCGGGAGGAGCGTGGGGAAACATTCAGTACTTC.

This clone was observed a few times. V gene TRBV2 combines with J gene TRBJ1-2; D unresolved. Looked up from germline, CDR1 is SNHLY and CDR2 is FYNNEI. V dropped 3 bases and J dropped 3 bases, with 11 bases sitting between them. The CDR3 is made up of 14 amino acids. As DNA, the CDR3 is TGTGCCAGCAGTGAGAATGAGTCAGACTATGGCTACACCTTC. It yields the protein CASSENESDYGYTF.

The chain is built from TRBV7-2 and TRBJ2-3; TRBD1 agrees at 7 bases. Germline values: CDR1 SGHTA, CDR2 FQGNSA. The CDR3 has 13 residues. Germline trimming cut 4 bases from V and 5 bases from J; bases unmatched to any gene: 3. The CDR3: CASSSNRGDTQYF. The CDR3 coding sequence is TGTGCCAGCAGCTCAAACAGGGGAGATACGCAGTATTTT. Full variable domain (outside the CDR3, taken from reference TRBV7-2 and TRBJ2-3): GAGVSQSPSNKVTEKGKDVELRCDPISGHTALYWYRQSLGQGLEFLIYFQGNSAPDKSGLPSDRFSAERTGGSVSTLTIQRTQQEDSAVYLCASSSNRGDTQYFGPGTRLTVL.

This chain links TRBV30 with TRBJ2-3; D is possibly TRBD1 or TRBD2 (5 bases each). This CDR3 region has 14 residues. Germline CDR1 is GTSNPN and CDR2 is SVGIG (reference sequence). Trimming removed 2 bases from V and 7 bases from J, with 16 bases in between. The DNA of the CDR3 is TGTGCCTGGAGTCGAAGGGGAACGGGGAATACGCAGTATTTT. Translation: CAWSRRGTGNTQYF.

On this clone: Other DNA sequences of this sample code for an identical CDR3. The CDR3 spells CASSPAASTDTQYF. The CDR3 nucleotides read TGCGCCAGCAGTCCCGCGGCAAGCACAGATACGCAGTATTTT. The V gene is TRBV5-1, the J gene TRBJ2-3, with unresolved D. Trimming removed 5 bases from V and 0 bases from J, with 10 bases in between. Germline V gene sequence: CDR1 SGHRS, CDR2 YFSETQ. The CDR3 has 14 residues.

V and J are TRBV5-4 and TRBJ2-7, with TRBD2 matching over 10 bases. Germline-derived CDR1 and CDR2 are SGHNT and YYREEE (reference sequence). J was trimmed by 5 bases and V by 3 bases; bases with no gene match: 8. The CDR3 contains 15 residues. The CDR3 region is CASSSSGRAVHEQYF. CDR3 bases: TGTGCCAGCAGCTCAAGCGGGAGGGCCGTCCACGAGCAGTACTTC.

This clone was counted a single time. Sequence at one end of the junction differs from germline and may be a read error. The V call is TRBV5-3, the J call TRBJ2-1; TRBD1 matches 11 bases. TRBV5-3 is placed among ORFs of uncertain function. The CDR3 is 13 residues long. CDR3: CASSLMRTGGILF. CDR3 nucleotides: TGTGCCAGCAGCTTGATGAGGACAGGGGGCATCCTCTTC.

This clone was recorded many times. V gene TRBV30 combines with J gene TRBJ1-3; D ambiguous. The V and J ends lost 3 bases and 0 bases respectively, with 15 bases between them. CDR1 GTSNPN and CDR2 SVGIG come from the germline V gene (reference sequence). CDR3 size: 16 residues. CDR3 bases: TGTGCCTGGAGAAACGGGAATCTAGGCTCTGGAAACACCATATATTTT. Translating gives CAWRNGNLGSGNTIYF.

In this sample, this clone turned up many times. The chain joins TRBV10-1 to TRBJ2-1; 13 bases line up with TRBD2. The germline CDR1 and CDR2 sequences are WNHNN and SYGVQD (reference sequence). V dropped 2 bases and J dropped 11; count of bases not matched to a gene: 6. This CDR3 has 15 amino acids. The CDR3 nucleotides are TGCGCCAGCAGTGAGCCGGGACTAGCGGGACCTAAGCAGTTCTTC. Translation: CASSEPGLAGPKQFF.

The chain carries TRBV11-2 and TRBJ1-5; D might be TRBD1 (6 bases). CDR3 size: 14 residues. Germline CDR1 is SGHAT and CDR2 is FQNNGV. Trimming stripped 4 bases from V and 4 bases from J, with 11 bases between. DNA of the CDR3: TGTGCCAGCAGCTCAGGACAGCTGAATCAGCCCCAGCATTTT. As protein: CASSSGQLNQPQHF.

The rearrangement links TRBV7-3 to TRBJ2-5, with a possible D match to TRBD2 (5 bases). V was trimmed by 4 bases and J by 9 bases, leaving 15 bases between them. The CDR3 totals 13 residues. The germline CDR1 and CDR2 sequences are SGHTA and FQGTGA. The CDR3 loop reads CASSSTPSWAQYF. The DNA of the CDR3 is TGTGCCAGCAGCTCCACACCTAGCTGGGCCCAGTACTTC. Supplemented by reference TRBV7-3 and TRBJ2-5, the full variable domain reads GAGVSQTPSNKVTEKGKYVELRCDPISGHTALYWYRQSLGQGPEFLIYFQGTGAADDSGLPNDRFFAVRPEGSVSTLKIQRTERGDSAVYLCASSSTPSWAQYFGPGTRLLVL.

The chain combines TRBV15 with TRBJ1-1; the match to TRBD1 covers 7 bases. Losses at the gene ends were 3 bases for V and 0 bases for J; bases not matched to a gene: 4. CDR1 and CDR2 (germline): LNHNV, YYDKDF (reference sequence). CDR3 length: 15 residues. The CDR3 is CATSRGDSLNTEAFF. The DNA of the CDR3 is TGTGCCACCAGCAGGGGGGACAGTCTGAACACTGAAGCTTTCTTT.

For this clone: The identical CDR3 is also encoded by other nucleotide sequences in the sample. V usage is TRBV10-3 and J usage is TRBJ2-3; D gene unclear. The CDR3 is made up of 11 amino acids. Trimming stripped 6 bases from V and 1 base from J, with 2 bases between. The germline CDR1 and CDR2 sequences are ENHRY and SYGVKD. CDR3 residues: CAIRGTDTQYF. CDR3 bases: TGTGCCATCAGAGGCACAGATACGCAGTATTTT.

J is TRBJ2-2 and V is TRBV7-2; a weak D match, TRBD1 (5 bases). CDR1 and CDR2 (germline): SGHTA, FQGNSA. The CDR3 loop spans 12 amino acids. Trimming shortened V by 7 bases and J by 6 bases, and 9 bases separated the two germline ends. CDR3 sequence reads: CASNPRAGELFF. DNA of the CDR3: TGTGCCAGCAACCCCAGGGCCGGGGAGCTGTTTTTT.